This TCR beta chain was sequenced for a study of CD8 T cells in ankylosing spondylitis. Study-wide points: Ankylosing spondylitis blood appeared to be characterized by a TCR beta motif of 7 to 9 highly homologous variants. According to the report, clones linked to the disease were significantly enriched in matched synovial fluid samples taken from ankylosing spondylitis patients. Disease-linked clones were found to be CD8+ and relatively rare in peripheral blood.

Turning to this clonotype: The antigen remains undetermined.

With molecular barcodes, quantitative 5'-RACE was used to make the TCR beta libraries. TCRdb reprocessed the 5' RACE reads with MiXCR, giving one entry per CDR3 protein. The table lists some 800,000 distinct CDR3 sequences, approximately 12% of them singletons. Germline trimming cut 6 bases from V and 5 bases from J; bases unmatched to any gene: 11. Germline V gene lookup returns CDR1 DFQATT and CDR2 SNEGSKA (reference sequence). The CDR3 runs to 14 residues. Sequencing was done on a sample of blood, either unsorted or a sorted T cell fraction (not recorded which). The receptor was derived from a male donor with ankylosing spondylitis. The chain carries TRBV20-1 and TRBJ2-7, with 9 bases lining up with TRBD1. DNA for the CDR3: TGCAGTGCACCTCCACAGGGGGCGCGGAACGAGCAGTACTTC. It codes for CSAPPQGARNEQYF.